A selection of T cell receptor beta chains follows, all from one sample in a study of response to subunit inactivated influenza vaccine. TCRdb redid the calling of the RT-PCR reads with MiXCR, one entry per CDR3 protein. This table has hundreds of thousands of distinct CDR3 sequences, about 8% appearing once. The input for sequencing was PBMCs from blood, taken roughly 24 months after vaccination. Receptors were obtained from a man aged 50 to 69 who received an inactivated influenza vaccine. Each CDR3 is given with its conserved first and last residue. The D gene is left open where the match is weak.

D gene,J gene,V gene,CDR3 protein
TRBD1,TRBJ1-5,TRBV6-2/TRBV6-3,CATGTGLQPQHF
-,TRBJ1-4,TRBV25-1,CASREAGGTNEKLFF
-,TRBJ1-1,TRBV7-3,CASSLDMVSEAFF
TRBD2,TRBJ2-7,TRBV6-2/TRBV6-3,CASSLERDYEQYF
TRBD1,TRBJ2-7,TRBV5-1,CASSSGTGGIYEQYF
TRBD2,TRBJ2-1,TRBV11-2,CASSLFLAGVRPYNEQFF
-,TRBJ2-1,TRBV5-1,CASSPRRGTYNEQFF
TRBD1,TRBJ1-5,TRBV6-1,CASGTGLPGNQPQHF
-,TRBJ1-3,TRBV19,CASSPVASSGNTIYF
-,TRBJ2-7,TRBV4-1,CASSQDRTPTYEQYF
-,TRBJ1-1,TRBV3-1,CASSQQSMNTEAFF
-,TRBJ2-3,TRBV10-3,CAISEQLVTDTQYF
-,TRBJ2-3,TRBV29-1,CSAGGTTDTQYF
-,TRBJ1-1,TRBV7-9,CASRTGADEAFF
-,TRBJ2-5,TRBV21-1,CASSKRQGGCIWWEETQYF
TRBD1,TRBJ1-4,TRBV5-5,CASSLPGQGGEKLFF
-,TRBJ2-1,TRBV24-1,CATSRANEQFF
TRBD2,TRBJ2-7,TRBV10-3,CAISGIAGVTYEQYF
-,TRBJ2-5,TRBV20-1,CSGGRVSRETQYF
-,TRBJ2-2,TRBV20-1,CSARDLRVGDTGELFF
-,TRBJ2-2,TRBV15,CATSAANTGELFF
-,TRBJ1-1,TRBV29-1,CSVETHAGADTEAFF
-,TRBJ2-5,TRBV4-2,CASSQVGVGIDLQETQYF
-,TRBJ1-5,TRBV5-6,CASSSLRRAGQPQHF
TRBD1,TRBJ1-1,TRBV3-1,CASSFTGVGTESFF
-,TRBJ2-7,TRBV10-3,CAISESARGREQYF
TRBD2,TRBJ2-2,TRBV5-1,CASSPVTSGSGGELFF
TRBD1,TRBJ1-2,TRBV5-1,CASSLTGTGGIGYTF
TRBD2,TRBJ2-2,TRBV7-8,CASSLERVAGSTGELFF
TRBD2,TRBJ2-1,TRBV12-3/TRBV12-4,CASMTGGGYNEQFF
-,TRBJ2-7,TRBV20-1,CSASAELTYEQYF
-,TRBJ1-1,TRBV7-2,CASSLKGSGRTNTEAFF
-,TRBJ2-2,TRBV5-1,CASSTAGTSYNTGELFF
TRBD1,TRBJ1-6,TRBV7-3,CASSLGTAGSPLHF
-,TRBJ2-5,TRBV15,CATSRDGLTQYF
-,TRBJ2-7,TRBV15,CATSHEQYF
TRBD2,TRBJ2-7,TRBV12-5,CASGFRLAGGYEQYF
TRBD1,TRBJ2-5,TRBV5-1,CASSFGTGQETQYF
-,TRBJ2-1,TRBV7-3,CASSPRPQDNEQFF
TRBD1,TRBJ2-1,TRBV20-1,CSANRQGSNEQFF
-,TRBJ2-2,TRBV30,CAWRWGELVAGELFF
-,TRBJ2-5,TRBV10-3,CAISESFQETQYF
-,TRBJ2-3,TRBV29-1,CSVEQRRATDTQYF
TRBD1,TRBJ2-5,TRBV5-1,CASSLGSGQQETQYF
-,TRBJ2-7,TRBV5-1,CASSVRESYEQYF
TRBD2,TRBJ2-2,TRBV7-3,CASSPLGGAGASEELFF
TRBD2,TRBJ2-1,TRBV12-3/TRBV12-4,CASSLSPGTSGGAGNEQFF
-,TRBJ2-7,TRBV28,CASSLPAGVFYEQYF
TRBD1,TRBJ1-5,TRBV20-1,CSAVDRGNQPQHF
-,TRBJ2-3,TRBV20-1,CSAKRSTDTQYF
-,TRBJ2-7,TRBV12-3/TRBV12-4,CASSQRQAGDEQYF
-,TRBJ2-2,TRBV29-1,CSVDGLSTGELFF
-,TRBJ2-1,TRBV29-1,CSVEEIGGGFYNEQFF
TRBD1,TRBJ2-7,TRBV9,CASSTGQGPTYEQYF